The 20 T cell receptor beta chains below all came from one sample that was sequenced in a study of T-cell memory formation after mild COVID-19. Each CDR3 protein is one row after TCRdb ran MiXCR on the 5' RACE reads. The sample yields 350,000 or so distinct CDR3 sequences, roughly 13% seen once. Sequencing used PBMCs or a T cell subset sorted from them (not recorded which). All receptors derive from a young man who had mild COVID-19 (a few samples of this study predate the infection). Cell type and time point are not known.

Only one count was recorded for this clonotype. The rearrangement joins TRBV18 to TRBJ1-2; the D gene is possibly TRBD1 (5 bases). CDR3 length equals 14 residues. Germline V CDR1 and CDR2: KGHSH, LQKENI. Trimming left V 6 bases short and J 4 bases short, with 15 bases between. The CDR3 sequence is CASSYREGSYGYTF. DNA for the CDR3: TGTGCCAGCTCGTACCGGGAGGGGAGCTATGGCTACACCTTC.

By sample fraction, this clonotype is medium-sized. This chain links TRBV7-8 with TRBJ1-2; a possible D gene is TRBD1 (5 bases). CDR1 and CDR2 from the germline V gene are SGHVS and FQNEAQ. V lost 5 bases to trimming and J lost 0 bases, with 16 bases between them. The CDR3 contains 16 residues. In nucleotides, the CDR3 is TGTGCCAGCAGCCTCGGACAAGCCTGGGCTAACTATGGCTACACCTTC. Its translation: CASSLGQAWANYGYTF.

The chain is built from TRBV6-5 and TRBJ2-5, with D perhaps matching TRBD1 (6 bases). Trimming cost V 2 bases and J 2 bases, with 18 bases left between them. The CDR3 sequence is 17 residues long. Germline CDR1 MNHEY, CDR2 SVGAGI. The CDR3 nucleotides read TGTGCCAGCAGTTACGGGCAGGGGATGGAATCTCAAGAGACCCAGTACTTC. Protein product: CASSYGQGMESQETQYF.

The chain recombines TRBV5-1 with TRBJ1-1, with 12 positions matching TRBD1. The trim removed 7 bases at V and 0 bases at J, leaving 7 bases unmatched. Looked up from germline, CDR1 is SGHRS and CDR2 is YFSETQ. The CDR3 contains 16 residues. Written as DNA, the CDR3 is TGCGCCAGCCGCCCTGGGACAGGGGGCCTGAACACTGAAGCTTTCTTT. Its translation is CASRPGTGGLNTEAFF.

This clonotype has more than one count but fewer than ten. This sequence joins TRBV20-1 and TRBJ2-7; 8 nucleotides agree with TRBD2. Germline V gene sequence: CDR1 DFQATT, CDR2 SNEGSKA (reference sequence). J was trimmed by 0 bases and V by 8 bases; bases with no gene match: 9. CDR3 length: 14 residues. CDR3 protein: CSPQRGGSSYEQYV. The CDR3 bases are TGCAGTCCACAACGGGGGGGGAGCTCCTACGAGCAGTACGTC.

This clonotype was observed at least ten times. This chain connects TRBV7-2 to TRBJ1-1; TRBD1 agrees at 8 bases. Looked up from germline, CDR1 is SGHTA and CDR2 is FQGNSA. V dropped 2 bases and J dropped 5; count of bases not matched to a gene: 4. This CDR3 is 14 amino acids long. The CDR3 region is CASSLRTGPTEAFF. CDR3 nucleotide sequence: TGTGCCAGCAGCTTAAGGACAGGGCCGACTGAAGCTTTCTTT.

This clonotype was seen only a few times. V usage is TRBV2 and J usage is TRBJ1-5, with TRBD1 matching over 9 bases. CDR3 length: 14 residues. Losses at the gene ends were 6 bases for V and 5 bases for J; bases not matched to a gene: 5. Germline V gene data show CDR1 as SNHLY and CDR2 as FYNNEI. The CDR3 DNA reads TGTGCCAGCAGCGGAGGACAGGGGTATCAGCCCCAGCATTTT. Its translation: CASSGGQGYQPQHF.

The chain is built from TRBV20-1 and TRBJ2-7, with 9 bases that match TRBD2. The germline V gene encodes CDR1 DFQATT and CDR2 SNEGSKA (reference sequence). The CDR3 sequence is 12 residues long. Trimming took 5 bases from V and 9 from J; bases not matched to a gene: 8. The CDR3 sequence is CSAGGGGLGQYF. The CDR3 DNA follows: TGCAGTGCTGGCGGGGGGGGGCTCGGGCAGTACTTC.

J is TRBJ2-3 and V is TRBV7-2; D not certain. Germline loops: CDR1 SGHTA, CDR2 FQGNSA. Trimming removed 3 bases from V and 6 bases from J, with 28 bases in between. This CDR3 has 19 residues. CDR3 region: CASSLTVVARRPGRDTQYF. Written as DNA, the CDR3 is TGTGCCAGCAGCTTGACCGTGGTTGCCAGGCGTCCAGGACGGGATACGCAGTATTTT.

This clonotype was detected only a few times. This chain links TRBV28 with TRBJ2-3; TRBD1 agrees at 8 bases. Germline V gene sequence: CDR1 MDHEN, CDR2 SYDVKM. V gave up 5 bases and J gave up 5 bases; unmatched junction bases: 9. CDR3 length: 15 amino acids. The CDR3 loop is CASSPPDREGDTQYF. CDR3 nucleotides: TGTGCCAGCAGTCCCCCGGACAGGGAAGGAGATACGCAGTATTTT.

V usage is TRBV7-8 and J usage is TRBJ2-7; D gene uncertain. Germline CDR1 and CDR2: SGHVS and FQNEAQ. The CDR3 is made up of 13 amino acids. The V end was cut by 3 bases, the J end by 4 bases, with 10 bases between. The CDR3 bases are TGTGCCAGCAGCTTCAAGCTCGGGTACGAGCAGTACGTC. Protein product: CASSFKLGYEQYV.

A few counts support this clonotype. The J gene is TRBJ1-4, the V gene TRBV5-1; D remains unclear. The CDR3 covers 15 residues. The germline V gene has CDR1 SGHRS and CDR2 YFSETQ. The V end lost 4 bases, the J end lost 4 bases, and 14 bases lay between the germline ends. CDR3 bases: TGCGCCAGCAGCCCCACACCAGGTCTTAATGAAAAACTGTTTTTT. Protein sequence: CASSPTPGLNEKLFF.

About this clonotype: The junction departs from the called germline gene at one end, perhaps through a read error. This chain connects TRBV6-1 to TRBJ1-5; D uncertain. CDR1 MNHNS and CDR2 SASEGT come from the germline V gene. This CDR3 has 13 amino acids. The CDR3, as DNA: TGTGCCAGCAAACACAGTAGCAATAAGCCCCAGCATTTT. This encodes CASKHSSNKPQHF.

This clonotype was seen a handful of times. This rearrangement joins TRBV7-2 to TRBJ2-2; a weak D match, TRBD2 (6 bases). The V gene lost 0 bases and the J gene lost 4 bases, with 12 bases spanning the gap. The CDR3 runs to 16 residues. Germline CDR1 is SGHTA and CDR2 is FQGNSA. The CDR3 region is CASSLAHRRGTGELFF. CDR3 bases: TGTGCCAGCAGCTTAGCCCACAGGAGGGGCACCGGGGAGCTGTTTTTT.

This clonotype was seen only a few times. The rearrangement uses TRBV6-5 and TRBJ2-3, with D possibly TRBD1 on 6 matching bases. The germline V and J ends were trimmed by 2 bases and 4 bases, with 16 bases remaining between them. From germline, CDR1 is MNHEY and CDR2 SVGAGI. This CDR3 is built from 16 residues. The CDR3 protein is CASSYAWAGVADTQYF. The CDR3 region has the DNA TGTGCCAGCAGTTACGCCTGGGCAGGGGTTGCAGATACGCAGTATTTT.

The CDR3 sequence is CSADRGETEAFF. The CDR3 DNA is TGCAGTGCTGACAGGGGAGAGACTGAAGCTTTCTTT. The rearrangement joins TRBV20-1 to TRBJ1-1, with TRBD1 identical over 8 bases. The V and J ends lost 5 bases and 5 bases, in that order; junction bases with no gene match: 4. The CDR3 is made up of 12 amino acids. Germline V gene data show CDR1 as DFQATT and CDR2 as SNEGSKA (reference sequence).

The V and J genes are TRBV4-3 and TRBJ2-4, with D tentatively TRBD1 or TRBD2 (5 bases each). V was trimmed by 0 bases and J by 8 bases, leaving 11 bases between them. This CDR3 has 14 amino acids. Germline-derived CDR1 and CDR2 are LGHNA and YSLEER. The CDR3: CASSQDRGWDIQYF. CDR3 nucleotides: TGCGCCAGCAGCCAAGATCGGGGCTGGGACATTCAGTACTTC.

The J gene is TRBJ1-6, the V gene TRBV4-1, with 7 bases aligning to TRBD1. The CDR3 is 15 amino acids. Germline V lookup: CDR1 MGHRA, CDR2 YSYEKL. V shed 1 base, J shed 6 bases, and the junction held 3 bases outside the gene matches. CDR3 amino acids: CASSQVDRVNSPLHF. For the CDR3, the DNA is TGCGCCAGCAGCCAAGTTGACAGGGTTAATTCACCCCTCCACTTT.

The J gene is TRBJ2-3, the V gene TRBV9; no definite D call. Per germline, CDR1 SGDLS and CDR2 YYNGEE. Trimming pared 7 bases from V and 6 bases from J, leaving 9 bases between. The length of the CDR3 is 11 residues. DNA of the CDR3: TGTGCCAGCGGAGACTTTGATACGCAGTATTTT. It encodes CASGDFDTQYF.

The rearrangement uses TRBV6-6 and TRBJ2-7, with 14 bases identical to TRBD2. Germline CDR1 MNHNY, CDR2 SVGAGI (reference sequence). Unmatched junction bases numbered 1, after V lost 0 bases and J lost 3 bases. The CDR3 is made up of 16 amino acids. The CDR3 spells CASSYSGTSGSYEQYV. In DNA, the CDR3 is TGTGCCAGCAGTTACTCTGGGACTAGCGGGAGCTACGAGCAGTACGTC.